A selection of T cell receptor beta chains follows, all from one sample in a study of cytomegalovirus exposure and HLA in healthy donors. Sequenced by immunoSEQ multiplex PCR; TCRdb stores in-frame clones only, minus some. Of 150,000 or so clones in the sample, 65% to 85% were seen once. The sample comprised PBMCs. These receptors came from a male donor in good health and CMV-seropositive. Both conserved end residues are trimmed from each CDR3. Fields, in order: D gene, clone size, V gene, J gene, CDR3 protein. D genes are given only for firm matches. Not every row has a clone size; where given, it reads once, few, many or a size class.

TRBD2	NA	TRBV19	TRBJ2-7	ASSTSGRNYEQY
TRBD2	NA	TRBV19	TRBJ2-2	ASRWTSGNVELF
NA	NA	TRBV6-1	TRBJ2-7	ASNLRSREQY
NA	NA	TRBV27	TRBJ2-7	ASSDGTESSYEQY
NA	NA	TRBV5-1	TRBJ1-2	ASSLEGQRSYGYT
NA	NA	TRBV15	TRBJ2-1	ATSNPLASGNNEQF
NA	NA	TRBV9	TRBJ1-1	ASSVVAGTEAF
NA	few	TRBV19	TRBJ1-1	ASTKPVIGSTEAF
NA	NA	TRBV7-3	TRBJ1-1	ASSLEGGNTEAF
TRBD1	NA	TRBV27	TRBJ2-5	ASSLSGTDQETQY
TRBD1	NA	TRBV5-6	TRBJ1-5	ASSLQVSTGPQPQH
NA	NA	TRBV28	TRBJ1-2	ASSLYSSGYGYT
NA	NA	TRBV4-1	TRBJ2-3	ASSQAGFMQQY
NA	NA	TRBV5-1	TRBJ1-1	ASSSGLILMNTEAF
TRBD1	once	TRBV6-6	TRBJ1-4	ASSRSQGGEKLF
NA	once	TRBV4-1	TRBJ1-5	ASSRTTGKISNQPQH
TRBD2	NA	TRBV13	TRBJ2-5	ASSSREGPYQETQY
TRBD1	NA	TRBV9	TRBJ1-2	ASSAHRGYGYT
TRBD2	NA	TRBV30	TRBJ2-2	ASKGGTSGRAATGELF
TRBD2	NA	TRBV5-1	TRBJ2-1	ASSLIGREVDEQF
NA	NA	TRBV6-5	TRBJ2-2	ASSYSRSGFTGELF
NA	NA	TRBV7-9	TRBJ2-7	ASSLMDGAYEQY
TRBD1	NA	TRBV30	TRBJ2-4	AGLPGTGISAKNIQY
NA	once	TRBV9	TRBJ1-2	ASSSQEDGYT
NA	NA	TRBV19	TRBJ2-7	ASSILSGIPYEQY
TRBD1	few	TRBV7-9	TRBJ2-3	ASSSQDRGLDTQY
NA	NA	TRBV7-9	TRBJ2-2	ASSFSSTGELF
TRBD2	NA	TRBV28	TRBJ2-1	ASSSPRGTPGQF
TRBD2	NA	TRBV12-5	TRBJ2-7	ASGSGGAGTITSQSSYEQY
NA	NA	TRBV6-1	TRBJ2-7	ASSEWGPTYEQY
NA	NA	TRBV2	TRBJ2-6	ASRSEGATLSGANVLT
TRBD2	NA	TRBV4-1	TRBJ2-3	ASSQEGLASDTQY
NA	NA	TRBV2	TRBJ2-7	ASSDGTLGEQY
TRBD1	few	TRBV10-3	TRBJ2-7	AISGGGQGPEQY
NA	NA	TRBV7-3	TRBJ2-2	ASSLYYRVANTGELF
NA	NA	TRBV29-1	TRBJ1-2	SVESSGHGGYT
NA	NA	TRBV28	TRBJ1-2	ASTRLVGGYT
TRBD1	NA	TRBV29-1	TRBJ1-1	SVATGDTEAF
NA	once	TRBV6-6	TRBJ1-5	ASTYGVPSNQPQH
NA	once	TRBV10-3	TRBJ1-1	AISESLTEAF
NA	NA	TRBV12-2	TRBJ2-3	ASRLAGRGGTDTQY